This TCR beta chain is from a study of blood T cell repertoires in COVID-19. Study overall: T cells, B-cell-depleted T cells, or PBMCs supplied cDNA or gDNA.

The table came from immunoSEQ multiplex PCR; TCRdb's copy has only in-frame clones and leaves some out. This table has about 210,000 clones, 85% to 90% appearing once. Enrolled through a virtual design, the participants were between 18 and 89 years of age and came from about two dozen US areas. V was pared by 5 bases and J by 5 bases, with 7 bases of the junction left unmatched. CDR1 is LGHDT and CDR2 is YNNKEL in the germline V gene (reference sequence). This CDR3 has 15 residues. The rearrangement links TRBV3-1 (or the pseudogene TRBV3-2) to TRBJ1-3, with 9 bases that match TRBD1. The receptor comes from a man between 25 and 39 years old who had recovered from COVID-19. Sequenced material: PBMCs or T cells enriched from blood (not recorded which). The CDR3 sequence is CASSGDRVNRNTIYF. CDR3 in DNA: TGTGCCAGCAGCGGGGACAGGGTCAACAGAAACACCATATATTTT.